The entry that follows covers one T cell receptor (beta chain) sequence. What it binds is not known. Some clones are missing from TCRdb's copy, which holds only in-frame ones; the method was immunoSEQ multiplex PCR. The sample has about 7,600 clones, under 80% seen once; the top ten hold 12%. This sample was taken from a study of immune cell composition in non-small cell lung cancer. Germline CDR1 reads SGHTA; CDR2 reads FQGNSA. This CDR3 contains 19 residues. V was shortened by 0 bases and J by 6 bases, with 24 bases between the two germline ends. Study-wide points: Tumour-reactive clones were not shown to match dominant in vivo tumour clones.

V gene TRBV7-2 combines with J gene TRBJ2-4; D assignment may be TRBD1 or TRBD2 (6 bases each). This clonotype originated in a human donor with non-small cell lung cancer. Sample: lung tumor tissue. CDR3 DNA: TGTGCCAGCAGCTTAGCGCCCCGGGGGCTCATATCGGTATCAAACATTCAGTACTTC. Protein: CASSLAPRGLISVSNIQYF.